The 32 T cell receptor beta chains given below trace back to one sample, sequenced in a study of PD-L1 blockade in urothelial cancer listed by TCRdb under 2017. The library was made by the immunoSEQ multiplex PCR assay. The immuneACCESS repertoire file appears here via TCRdb, limited to in-frame rearrangements. These files lack a portion of the clones; in checked studies, under half of the deficit traces to unresolved V genes, and the cause of the others is not known. In all, the sample holds roughly 53,000 clones, and roughly 85% of those were seen once. The ten largest account for roughly 14% of the sample. According to the study, the label for this sample's time point signals: pretreatment peripheral blood. This specimen was PBMCs, taken around atezolizumab (anti-PD-L1) treatment. The receptors originated from a woman in her fifties or sixties with urothelial cancer.

This clone is medium-sized within its sample. The genes are TRBV4-1 and TRBJ1-2, with D perhaps TRBD1 (6 bases). Trimming took 1 base from V and 13 from J, leaving 19 bases between them. From germline, CDR1 is MGHRA and CDR2 YSYEKL. The CDR3 is 14 residues long. CDR3 sequence reads: CASSQGRGGPDFTF. As DNA, the CDR3 is TGCGCCAGCAGCCAAGGTCGGGGGGGGCCCGACTTCACCTTC.

The chain is built from TRBV28 and TRBJ1-2, with D tentatively TRBD1 (5 bases). The CDR3 has 13 residues. Germline V CDR1 and CDR2: MDHEN, SYDVKM. V was cut by 6 bases and J by 4 bases, with 12 bases left in between. CDR3 nucleotide sequence: TGTGCCAGCAGGGCAGGGAATTCCTATGGCTACACCTTC. Translation gives CASRAGNSYGYTF.

The chain is built from TRBV6-6 and TRBJ2-7, with D possibly being TRBD2 (5 bases). V shed 5 bases and J shed 10 bases, with 12 bases lying between them. The CDR3 extends over 11 amino acids. From germline, CDR1 is MNHNY and CDR2 SVGAGI (reference sequence). The CDR3 sequence: CASSPGGFQYF. The CDR3 region has the DNA TGTGCCAGCAGTCCAGGCGGGTTCCAGTACTTC.

The chain has TRBV28 and TRBJ2-5, with 9 nucleotides matching TRBD2. The V segment lost 5 bases and the J segment 0 bases; nucleotides outside the gene matches: 13. This CDR3 is 18 amino acids long. Germline V gene data show CDR1 as MDHEN and CDR2 as SYDVKM. CDR3 protein: CASSAPTSGIRYQETQYF. The CDR3 region has the DNA TGTGCCAGCAGTGCGCCGACTAGCGGAATCCGGTACCAAGAGACCCAGTACTTC.

The chain joins TRBV19 to TRBJ1-1; 8 positions match TRBD1. CDR1 LNHDA and CDR2 SQIVND come from the germline V gene (reference sequence). V was clipped by 6 bases and J by 1 base; unmatched bases: 1. This CDR3 comprises 13 residues. This CDR3 reads CASRDRGNTEAFF. Here the CDR3 DNA reads TGTGCCAGTAGAGACAGGGGGAACACTGAAGCTTTCTTT. The full variable domain, in which reference TRBV19 and TRBJ1-1 provide the parts outside the CDR3, is DGGITQSPKYLFRKEGQNVTLSCEQNLNHDAMYWYRQDPGQGLRLIYYSQIVNDFQKGDIAEGYSVSREKKESFPLTVTSAQKNPTAFYLCASRDRGNTEAFFGQGTRLTVV.

The V and J genes are TRBV5-5 and TRBJ2-6, with a tentative D call TRBD1 (7 bases). V lost 2 bases to trimming and J lost 2 bases, with 11 bases between them. Germline V gene data show CDR1 as SGHKS and CDR2 as YYEKEE (reference sequence). The CDR3 totals 16 residues. CDR3 region: CASSLSRGAGANVLTF. The CDR3 DNA sequence: TGTGCCAGCAGCTTAAGCAGGGGGGCTGGGGCCAACGTCCTGACTTTC.

The V gene is TRBV19, the J gene TRBJ2-7; TRBD2 agrees at 7 bases. CDR3 length: 13 amino acids. The germline V gene encodes CDR1 LNHDA and CDR2 SQIVND (reference sequence). V dropped 3 bases and J dropped 4; count of bases not matched to a gene: 3. The CDR3 nucleotides read TGTGCCAGTAGTATCCGAGCGGGGTACGAGCAGTACTTC. Its protein product is CASSIRAGYEQYF.

V is TRBV27 and J is TRBJ1-4; D possibly corresponds to TRBD1 (5 bases). Looked up from germline, CDR1 is MNHEY and CDR2 is SMNVEV (reference sequence). V was trimmed by 5 bases and J by 3 bases, leaving 10 bases between them. This CDR3 is built from 14 residues. CDR3 in DNA: TGTGCCAGCAGTCTCCAGGGTCCTAATGAAAAACTGTTTTTT. This encodes CASSLQGPNEKLFF.

The CDR3 DNA is TGTGCCAGCAGTTCGGTTAGCGGGGCCTCCTACGAGCAGTACTTC. As protein: CASSSVSGASYEQYF. The V and J genes are TRBV28 and TRBJ2-7, with 8 bases lining up with TRBD2. Germline V gene sequence: CDR1 MDHEN, CDR2 SYDVKM. Germline trimming cut 4 bases from V and 0 bases from J; bases unmatched to any gene: 5. CDR3 length: 15 amino acids.

The V gene is TRBV9, the J gene TRBJ2-2; D is possibly TRBD2 (5 bases). V dropped 4 bases and J dropped 6 bases, with 13 bases sitting between them. Per the germline V gene, CDR1 is SGDLS and CDR2 is YYNGEE. The CDR3 has 14 residues. CDR3 sequence reads: CASSYNMEAGELFF. As DNA, the CDR3 is TGTGCCAGCAGCTATAACATGGAGGCCGGGGAGCTGTTTTTT.

The chain is built from TRBV9 and TRBJ1-5; TRBD1 is a possible D gene (5 bases). V was pared by 3 bases and J by 7 bases, with 11 bases between. The germline CDR1 and CDR2 sequences are SGDLS and YYNGEE. CDR3 length: 13 amino acids. Here the CDR3 reads CASSESPGQPQHF. The DNA for the CDR3 is TGTGCCAGCAGCGAGAGTCCAGGGCAGCCCCAGCATTTT.

V gene TRBV11-3 combines with J gene TRBJ2-1, with D possibly TRBD2 on 5 matching bases. There are 17 residues in the CDR3. Trimming took off 1 base at V and 9 bases at J, with 22 bases between the two ends. CDR1 is SGHNT, CDR2 YENEEA, per germline. CDR3 sequence reads: CASSLAQTRWEKSEQFF. In nucleotides, the CDR3 is TGTGCCAGCAGCTTAGCCCAAACTAGATGGGAGAAAAGTGAGCAGTTCTTC.

This clone was seen just once. V gene TRBV27 combines with J gene TRBJ1-5, with D hard to call. CDR3 length: 15 residues. In germline, CDR1 is MNHEY, CDR2 SMNVEV (reference sequence). V gave up 0 bases and J gave up 3 bases, with 9 bases separating them. CDR3 region: CASSLSWPTNQPQHF. For the CDR3, the DNA is TGTGCCAGCAGTTTATCGTGGCCCACCAATCAGCCCCAGCATTTT.

V gene TRBV19 combines with J gene TRBJ1-5; no reliable D call. Germline assignment: CDR1 LNHDA and CDR2 SQIVND (reference sequence). Between the trimmed V and J ends, which lost 6 bases and 0 bases, there was a span of 9 bases. The CDR3 is made up of 14 amino acids. The CDR3 is CASRIRDSNQPQHF. CDR3 coding DNA: TGTGCCAGTAGAATCCGGGATAGCAATCAGCCCCAGCATTTT.

The CDR3 coding sequence is TGTGCCAGCAAGGGACAGGGATATTATGGCTACACCTTC. This sequence encodes CASKGQGYYGYTF. The rearrangement joins TRBV6-4 to TRBJ1-2; 9 bases line up with TRBD1. Germline CDR1 is MRHNA and CDR2 is SNTAGT. The CDR3 has 13 residues. The junction had 5 bases not matched to a gene; V was cut back by 7 bases and J by 5 bases.

This chain uses TRBV5-1 with TRBJ1-4, with 9 bases matching TRBD1. The ends lost 3 bases at V and 3 bases at J; junction bases unmatched: 0. From germline, CDR1 is SGHRS and CDR2 YFSETQ. This CDR3 is 14 amino acids long. The CDR3: CASSWDRANEKLFF. CDR3 bases: TGCGCCAGCAGCTGGGACAGGGCTAATGAAAAACTGTTTTTT.

V gene TRBV6-5 combines with J gene TRBJ1-1; 8 nucleotides align to TRBD1. Germline V gene sequence: CDR1 MNHEY, CDR2 SVGAGI. This CDR3 comprises 13 residues. After removal of 2 bases from V and 6 bases from J, the junction contained 2 bases not matched to a gene. The CDR3 DNA sequence: TGTGCCAGCAGTTACGGACAGGGCCCTGAAGCTTTCTTT. The encoded protein is CASSYGQGPEAFF.

The chain has TRBV7-6 and TRBJ2-1, with D possibly being TRBD1 (6 bases). The CDR3 contains 15 residues. With 4 bases removed from V and 6 bases from J, the gap between germline ends came to 16 bases. Germline lookup yields CDR1 SGHVS and CDR2 FNYEAQ. The CDR3 protein is CASSSAKGEGNEQFF. CDR3 DNA: TGTGCCAGCAGCTCGGCCAAGGGGGAAGGCAATGAGCAGTTCTTC. The full variable domain, in which reference TRBV7-6 and TRBJ2-1 provide the parts outside the CDR3, is GAGVSQSPRYKVTKRGQDVALRCDPISGHVSLYWYRQALGQGPEFLTYFNYEAQQDKSGLPNDRFSAERPEGSISTLTIQRTEQRDSAMYRCASSSAKGEGNEQFFGPGTRLTVL.

The CDR3 spells CASSLGQGAYEQYF. DNA for the CDR3: TGTGCCAGCAGCTTAGGACAGGGAGCCTACGAGCAGTACTTC. V is TRBV5-5 and J is TRBJ2-7; 8 nucleotides agree with TRBD1. V gave up 2 bases and J gave up 2 bases; unmatched junction bases: 3. Germline CDR1 reads SGHKS; CDR2 reads YYEKEE (reference sequence). CDR3 length: 14 amino acids. The full variable domain, in which reference TRBV5-5 and TRBJ2-7 provide the parts outside the CDR3, is DAGVTQSPTHLIKTRGQQVTLRCSPISGHKSVSWYQQVLGQGPQFIFQYYEKEERGRGNFPDRFSARQFPNYSSELNVNALLLGDSALYLCASSLGQGAYEQYFGPGTRLTVT.

The chain combines TRBV6-6 with TRBJ2-7; 11 bases match TRBD2. V shed 1 base, J shed 5 bases, and the junction held 1 base outside the gene matches. The CDR3 is 14 residues long. Germline CDR1 is MNHNY and CDR2 is SVGAGI (reference sequence). The CDR3 DNA sequence: TGTGCCAGCAGTTACTTTAGCGGGGGGGACGAGCAGTACTTC. Protein: CASSYFSGGDEQYF.

V and J are TRBV28 and TRBJ1-2, with 7 nucleotides matching TRBD1. CDR1 and CDR2 (germline): MDHEN, SYDVKM. The V gene end was trimmed by 3 bases and the J gene end by 1 base; junction bases not matched to a gene: 8. The CDR3 totals 16 residues. CDR3 residues: CASSFLGGDSNYGYTF. CDR3 in DNA: TGTGCCAGCAGTTTCCTAGGGGGCGACAGTAACTATGGCTACACCTTC.

This clone was detected only once. The chain combines TRBV7-3 with TRBJ2-7, with 9 bases identical to TRBD2. This CDR3 has 16 residues. V shed 5 bases and J 5 bases; nucleotides not matched to a gene: 13. Germline values: CDR1 SGHTA, CDR2 FQGTGA. The CDR3 reads CASSHPERGAVDEQYF. Written as DNA, the CDR3 is TGTGCCAGCAGCCATCCGGAGCGGGGGGCCGTCGACGAGCAGTACTTC.

This clone has a single count. This rearrangement joins TRBV27 to TRBJ2-2; possible D gene TRBD1, 6 bases. The CDR3 extends over 14 amino acids. CDR1 and CDR2 (germline): MNHEY, SMNVEV (reference sequence). V dropped 6 bases and J dropped 2 bases, with 10 bases sitting between them. CDR3 sequence reads: CASSRDKNTGELFF. Here the CDR3 DNA reads TGTGCCAGCAGCCGGGACAAAAACACCGGGGAGCTGTTTTTT.

The CDR3 loop reads CASSFLPSGSANEQFF. The CDR3 nucleotides read TGTGCCAGCAGTTTTCTCCCTTCGGGTAGCGCCAATGAGCAGTTCTTC. The V and J genes are TRBV28 and TRBJ2-1; D perhaps matches TRBD2 (5 bases). V was cut by 3 bases and J by 6 bases, with 18 bases left in between. CDR1 and CDR2 (germline): MDHEN, SYDVKM. CDR3 length: 16 residues.

This chain connects TRBV25-1 to TRBJ2-7, with D tentatively TRBD2 (5 bases). V was trimmed by 4 bases and J by 0 bases, leaving 7 bases between them. The CDR3 is made up of 13 amino acids. The germline CDR1 and CDR2 sequences are MGHDK and SYGVNS. The CDR3 reads CASSVGVSYEQYF. For the CDR3, the DNA is TGTGCCAGCAGTGTCGGGGTCTCCTACGAGCAGTACTTC.

V usage is TRBV18 and J usage is TRBJ2-2; TRBD1 matches at 10 bases. Looked up from germline, CDR1 is KGHSH and CDR2 is LQKENI. Unmatched junction bases numbered 5, after V lost 4 bases and J lost 6 bases. The CDR3 contains 15 residues. The CDR3 coding sequence is TGTGCCAGCTCACAACGACAGGGGGCTTCCGGGGAGCTGTTTTTT. It translates to CASSQRQGASGELFF. The variable domain in full, with the rest retrieved from reference TRBV18 and TRBJ2-2, is NAGVMQNPRHLVRRRGQEARLRCSPMKGHSHVYWYRQLPEEGLKFMVYLQKENIIDESGMPKERFSAEFPKEGPSILRIQQVVRGDSAAYFCASSQRQGASGELFFGEGSRLTVL.

V usage is TRBV20-1 and J usage is TRBJ2-7; D ambiguous. Germline V gene lookup returns CDR1 DFQATT and CDR2 SNEGSKA (reference sequence). V was pared by 2 bases and J by 3 bases, with 5 bases between. The CDR3 runs 11 residues. The CDR3 region is CSARQNYEQYF. For the CDR3, the DNA is TGCAGTGCTAGACAAAACTACGAGCAGTACTTC.

The rearrangement links TRBV19 to TRBJ2-5; a possible D gene is TRBD1 (6 bases). The CDR3 is made up of 13 amino acids. V was pared by 5 bases and J by 1 base, with 8 bases between. CDR1 is LNHDA and CDR2 is SQIVND in the germline V gene (reference sequence). CDR3 amino acids: CASSRDTQETQYF. The CDR3 DNA reads as TGTGCCAGTAGTCGGGACACCCAAGAGACCCAGTACTTC.

The chain links TRBV27 to TRBJ2-1, with TRBD1 as a possible D gene (5 bases). The CDR3 is 12 residues long. Trimming cost V 6 bases and J 8 bases, with 11 bases left between them. CDR1 and CDR2 from the germline V gene are MNHEY and SMNVEV (reference sequence). The CDR3 reads CASSPGIHEQFF. In DNA, the CDR3 is TGTGCCAGCAGCCCAGGGATCCATGAGCAGTTCTTC.

The chain links TRBV19 to TRBJ1-5, with unresolved D. V was cut by 2 bases and J by 1 base, with 9 bases left in between. CDR3 length equals 15 residues. The germline V gene encodes CDR1 LNHDA and CDR2 SQIVND (reference sequence). CDR3: CASSIQIPSNQPQHF. In DNA form, the CDR3 reads TGTGCCAGTAGTATACAGATCCCAAGCAATCAGCCCCAGCATTTT. The full variable domain, rest sourced from reference TRBV19 and TRBJ1-5, is DGGITQSPKYLFRKEGQNVTLSCEQNLNHDAMYWYRQDPGQGLRLIYYSQIVNDFQKGDIAEGYSVSREKKESFPLTVTSAQKNPTAFYLCASSIQIPSNQPQHFGDGTRLSIL.

V and J are TRBV5-1 and TRBJ2-7; 10 nucleotides align to TRBD2. Germline CDR1 and CDR2: SGHRS and YFSETQ. This CDR3 is 15 amino acids long. After removal of 0 bases from V and 6 bases from J, the junction contained 6 bases not matched to a gene. The CDR3 bases are TGCGCCAGCAGCTTGGTAGCGGGAGGCGGGGGCGAGCAGTACTTC. This codes for CASSLVAGGGGEQYF.

This clone was seen once. CDR3 in amino acids: CALDRGGYEQYF. As DNA, the CDR3 is TGTGCCTTGGACAGGGGGGGGTACGAGCAGTACTTC. The rearrangement links TRBV7-9 to TRBJ2-7; TRBD1 aligns across 10 bases. J lost 4 bases, V lost 11 bases, and 5 bases had no gene match. This CDR3 region has 12 residues. Germline lookup yields CDR1 SEHNR and CDR2 FQNEAQ (reference sequence). Variable domain in full (rest from reference TRBV7-9 and TRBJ2-7): DTGVSQNPRHKITKRGQNVTFRCDPISEHNRLYWYRQTLGQGPEFLTYFQNEAQLEKSRLLSDRFSAERPKGSFSTLEIQRTEQGDSAMYLCALDRGGYEQYFGPGTRLTVT.